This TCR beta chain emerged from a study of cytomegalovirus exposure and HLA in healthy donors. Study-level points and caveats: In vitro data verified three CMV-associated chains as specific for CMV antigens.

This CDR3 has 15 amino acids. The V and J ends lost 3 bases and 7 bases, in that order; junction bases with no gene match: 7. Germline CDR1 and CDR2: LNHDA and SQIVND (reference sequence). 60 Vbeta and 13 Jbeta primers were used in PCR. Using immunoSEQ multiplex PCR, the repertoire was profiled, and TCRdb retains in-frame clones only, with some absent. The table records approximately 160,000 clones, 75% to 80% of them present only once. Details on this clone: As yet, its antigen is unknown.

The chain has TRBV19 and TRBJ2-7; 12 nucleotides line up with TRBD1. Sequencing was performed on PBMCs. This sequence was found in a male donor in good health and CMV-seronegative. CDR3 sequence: CASSMGTGGSWEQYF. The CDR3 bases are TGTGCCAGTAGTATGGGGACAGGGGGCTCTTGGGAGCAGTACTTC.